This TCR beta chain comes out of a study of metastatic and nonmetastatic thyroid tumors. Study at large: Repertoires from blood and tumor or nodule tissue of malignant and benign thyroid patients were compared. Study-level results: A significant increase in TCR beta diversity was reportedly seen in malignant thyroid tumors relative to benign nodules, in blood and tumor.

About this clone itself: Its antigen is still unknown.

CDR1 is DFQATT and CDR2 is SNEGSKA in the germline V gene (reference sequence). The CDR3 is 17 amino acids. Trimming at V came to 2 bases and at J to 6 bases, leaving 9 bases not matched to a gene. Thyroid surgery took place with no prior treatment in any patient. MiXCR was used by TCRdb to re-call the PCR reads. The sample has roughly 22,000 clones; less than 40% are singletons. The TCR sequence derives from a male donor with papillary thyroid cancer or a benign thyroid nodule (not recorded which). Some clones in this sample may be carry-over from other donors' samples. The V gene is TRBV20-1, the J gene TRBJ2-2; 13 nucleotides align to TRBD2. What was sequenced was blood. The CDR3 bases are TGCAGTGCTAGAACTATGGGACTAGCGGGACTACCCGGGGAGCTGTTTTTT. Its protein product is CSARTMGLAGLPGELFF.